These 29 T cell receptor beta chains share one sample of origin, sequenced in a study of shared clonotypes between healthy human individuals. TCRdb's table, derived via immunoSEQ multiplex PCR, lists solely in-frame clones and lacks some. Of 450,000 to 500,000 clones listed, over 60% were seen once; the top ten hold 10% to 15%. Material: PBMCs. Receptors originate from a woman aged 40 to 50 in good health. Some clones in this sample may be carry-over from other donors' samples.

This chain links TRBV10-3 with TRBJ1-6, with D uncertain. Trimming stripped 3 bases from V and 7 bases from J, with 7 bases between. Germline values: CDR1 ENHRY, CDR2 SYGVKD. The CDR3 totals 13 residues. This CDR3 reads CAISDLGNSPLHF. The CDR3 coding sequence is TGTGCCATCAGTGACTTAGGAAATTCACCCCTCCACTTT.

In this sample, this clone turned up once. J is TRBJ2-7 and V is TRBV7-9; possibly TRBD2 for D (6 bases). V was clipped by 2 bases and J by 7 bases, with 12 bases between them. The CDR3 length is 13 residues. Looked up from germline, CDR1 is SEHNR and CDR2 is FQNEAQ (reference sequence). CDR3 in amino acids: CASSLIGDSEQYF. The CDR3 nucleotides read TGTGCCAGCAGCTTAATTGGGGACTCGGAGCAGTACTTC.

Concerning this clone: One end of the junction fails to match germline, which may point to a read error. The V and J genes are TRBV4-1 and TRBJ2-1; 10 bases agree with TRBD2. The CDR3 has 13 amino acids. The germline gives CDR1 MGHRA, CDR2 YSYEKL. CDR3 loop: CASSPLSGTSELF. As DNA, the CDR3 is TGCGCCAGCAGCCCGCTTTCCGGGACTAGCGAGCTCTTC.

V is TRBV4-1 and J is TRBJ2-1, with 8 nucleotides matching TRBD2. Trimming at V came to 1 base and at J to 4 bases, leaving 9 bases not matched to a gene. The germline V gene encodes CDR1 MGHRA and CDR2 YSYEKL. The CDR3 length is 17 residues. The CDR3 loop reads CASSQGWLAGVYNEQFF. The DNA of the CDR3 is TGCGCCAGCAGCCAAGGCTGGCTAGCGGGCGTATACAATGAGCAGTTCTTC.

In DNA, the CDR3 is TGTGCCAGCAGTTTTCGAAATACGCAGTATTTT. Encoded protein: CASSFRNTQYF. The rearrangement uses TRBV28 and TRBJ2-3, with D unclear. CDR1 MDHEN and CDR2 SYDVKM come from the germline V gene. CDR3 length: 11 amino acids. V was cut by 3 bases and J by 7 bases, with 5 bases left in between.

The gene calls are TRBV10-3 and TRBJ2-7, with TRBD2 matching 10 bases. Germline V gene sequence: CDR1 ENHRY, CDR2 SYGVKD. The CDR3 is made up of 20 amino acids. The trim removed 0 bases at V and 6 bases at J, leaving 20 bases unmatched. The CDR3 loop is CAISESSAGAVGTSGTEQYF. In DNA, the CDR3 is TGTGCCATCAGTGAGTCGAGTGCAGGGGCCGTGGGTACTAGCGGGACCGAGCAGTACTTC.

The gene calls are TRBV4-2 and TRBJ2-1; D remains unclear. The germline gives CDR1 LGHNA, CDR2 YNFKEQ. The CDR3 runs to 15 residues. With 0 bases removed from V and 2 bases from J, the gap between germline ends came to 8 bases. The CDR3 protein is CASSQDKDPYNEQFF. Here the CDR3 DNA reads TGTGCCAGCAGCCAAGATAAGGACCCCTACAATGAGCAGTTCTTC.

This chain uses TRBV4-2 with TRBJ2-3; D remains unclear. V lost 0 bases, J lost 12 bases, and 19 bases lay in between. Germline V gene data show CDR1 as LGHNA and CDR2 as YNFKEQ. This CDR3 has 15 residues. In nucleotides, the CDR3 is TGTGCCAGCAGCCAAGACCTTCAGACACGGGTAGCTCAGTATTTT. Amino acids: CASSQDLQTRVAQYF.

This clone was found many times. This CDR3 is also generated by other DNA sequences in the sample. CDR3 residues: CASSEYRDYGYTF. The CDR3 DNA is TGTGCCAGCAGTGAATACAGGGACTATGGCTACACCTTC. This rearrangement joins TRBV2 to TRBJ1-2, with TRBD1 as a possible D gene (6 bases). Per germline, CDR1 SNHLY and CDR2 FYNNEI. The CDR3 covers 13 residues. Trimming left V 2 bases short and J 3 bases short, with 7 bases between.

This clone appeared a single time. V is TRBV11-2 and J is TRBJ2-3; TRBD1 aligns across 10 bases. V lost 4 bases, J lost 3 bases, and 7 bases stayed unmatched. CDR3 length equals 16 residues. The germline V gene encodes CDR1 SGHAT and CDR2 FQNNGV. CDR3: CASSSRQGARTDTQYF. The CDR3 DNA sequence: TGTGCCAGCAGCTCCCGACAGGGGGCGCGTACAGATACGCAGTATTTT.

This chain uses TRBV6-1 with TRBJ1-1; TRBD1 is a possible D gene (5 bases). Trimming pared 5 bases from V and 7 bases from J, leaving 11 bases between. CDR3 length: 12 residues. Germline V gene lookup returns CDR1 MNHNS and CDR2 SASEGT. CDR3 region: CASSPRDGEAFF. In nucleotides, the CDR3 is TGTGCCAGCAGTCCGCGGGACGGTGAAGCTTTCTTT.

The rearrangement links TRBV2 to TRBJ2-6, with D unclear. The CDR3 runs 14 residues. Germline V lookup: CDR1 SNHLY, CDR2 FYNNEI. The V end was cut by 2 bases, the J end by 3 bases, with 5 bases between. CDR3 DNA: TGTGCCAGCAGTGAATGGGGTGGGGCCAACGTCCTGACTTTC. Encoded protein: CASSEWGGANVLTF.

This chain joins TRBV9 and TRBJ2-1; 7 bases are shared with TRBD2. Trimming removed 0 bases from V and 2 bases from J; junction bases left unmatched: 8. CDR3 length equals 17 residues. The germline gives CDR1 SGDLS, CDR2 YYNGEE. The CDR3 is CASSVAASGYTYNEQFF. In DNA form, the CDR3 reads TGTGCCAGCAGCGTAGCGGCTAGCGGTTATACCTACAATGAGCAGTTCTTC.

The rearrangement links TRBV19 to TRBJ2-4; no clear D gene. Trimming took off 6 bases at V and 5 bases at J, with 11 bases between the two ends. The CDR3 covers 13 residues. Germline loops: CDR1 LNHDA, CDR2 SQIVND (reference sequence). CDR3: CASSQMGQNIQYF. The CDR3 DNA reads TGTGCCAGTAGCCAAATGGGCCAAAACATTCAGTACTTC.

This chain connects TRBV4-2 to TRBJ2-1; D call uncertain. Trimming shortened V by 4 bases and J by 5 bases, and 6 bases separated the two germline ends. This CDR3 region has 12 residues. Germline CDR1 LGHNA, CDR2 YNFKEQ. DNA of the CDR3: TGTGCCAGCAGCCTGTGGAACAATGAGCAGTTCTTC. This codes for CASSLWNNEQFF.

Remarks on this clone: A read error may produce the germline difference seen at one junction end. The CDR3 sequence is CASSLSRVFGDTGELFF. The DNA of the CDR3 is TGTGCTAGCAGCTTGTCCAGGGTCTTTGGGGACACCGGGGAGCTGTTTTTT. The V call is TRBV7-7, the J call TRBJ2-2; D perhaps matches TRBD1 (5 bases). From germline, CDR1 is SSHAT and CDR2 FNYEAQ (reference sequence). This CDR3 is 17 amino acids long.

The V call is TRBV29-1, the J call TRBJ2-1; 11 bases line up with TRBD1. This CDR3 has 12 residues. Germline CDR1 and CDR2: SQVTM and ANQGSEA. V lost 7 bases, J lost 8 bases, and 4 bases stayed unmatched. As DNA, the CDR3 is TGCAGCGGTGGACAGGGGGCCTATGAGCAGTTCTTC. It translates to CSGGQGAYEQFF.

The chain has TRBV7-2 and TRBJ2-7, with TRBD2 identical over 9 bases. CDR3 length equals 18 residues. The J segment lost 6 bases and the V segment lost 1 base, leaving 16 bases of the junction unmatched. Germline values: CDR1 SGHTA, CDR2 FQGNSA. The DNA of the CDR3 is TGTGCCAGCAGCTTAGGCGGTAATATACGGGCGGGAGGGGCCGAGCAGTACTTC. This sequence encodes CASSLGGNIRAGGAEQYF.

V is TRBV27 and J is TRBJ1-1; D ambiguous. From germline, CDR1 is MNHEY and CDR2 SMNVEV (reference sequence). The V and J ends lost 3 bases and 0 bases respectively, with 5 bases between them. The CDR3 length is 13 residues. Here the CDR3 DNA reads TGTGCCAGCAGTTTTAGGTTGAACACTGAAGCTTTCTTT. Translation: CASSFRLNTEAFF.

A note on this clone: It differs at one base from a far larger clone, so likely a read error. Other nucleotide sequences in the sample specify the same CDR3. This sequence joins TRBV28 and TRBJ2-1, with TRBD2 as a possible D gene (5 bases). Trimming cost V 6 bases and J 1 base, with 16 bases left between them. Per the germline V gene, CDR1 is MDHEN and CDR2 is SYDVKM. The CDR3 covers 16 residues. This CDR3 is CASSYPHGGSYNEQFF. Here the CDR3 DNA reads TGTGCCAGCAGCTACCCTCACGGAGGTTCCTACAATGAGCAGTTCTTC.

This clone was seen a few times. The chain recombines TRBV4-2 with TRBJ2-3; 9 bases are shared with TRBD2. Per germline, CDR1 LGHNA and CDR2 YNFKEQ. Germline trimming cut 3 bases from V and 4 bases from J; bases unmatched to any gene: 11. The CDR3 sequence is 17 residues long. CDR3 nucleotides: TGTGCCAGCAGCCAGGCCCCCGGGACTAGCACCTCAGATACGCAGTATTTT. Translated: CASSQAPGTSTSDTQYF.

V is TRBV30 and J is TRBJ2-5; TRBD1 or TRBD2 may be the D gene (6 bases each). V was shortened by 5 bases and J by 7 bases, with 17 bases between the two germline ends. CDR3 length: 13 residues. Germline V CDR1 and CDR2: GTSNPN, SVGIG (reference sequence). The CDR3 is CAWSGMEGGTQYF. In DNA form, the CDR3 reads TGTGCCTGGTCAGGGATGGAGGGGGGGACCCAGTACTTC.

The rearrangement links TRBV7-2 to TRBJ2-3, with 9 nucleotides matching TRBD2. Germline CDR1 is SGHTA and CDR2 is FQGNSA. V was clipped by 1 base and J by 2 bases; unmatched bases: 7. The CDR3 runs to 17 residues. CDR3: CASSLESGTSFTDTQYF. In DNA form, the CDR3 reads TGTGCCAGCAGCTTAGAATCCGGGACTAGCTTCACAGATACGCAGTATTTT.

The chain joins TRBV5-1 to TRBJ2-1; 9 positions match TRBD2. Trimming cost V 2 bases and J 4 bases; bases outside gene matches: 1. CDR3 length equals 14 residues. In germline, CDR1 is SGHRS, CDR2 YFSETQ. The CDR3 here is CASSLSGRYNEQFF. The CDR3 DNA follows: TGCGCCAGCAGCTTAAGCGGGAGGTACAATGAGCAGTTCTTC.

The J gene is TRBJ2-5, the V gene TRBV7-3; D tentatively fits TRBD1 or TRBD2 (5 bases each). The CDR3 is 14 amino acids. From germline, CDR1 is SGHTA and CDR2 FQGTGA. Trimming cost V 5 bases and J 2 bases, with 12 bases left between them. The CDR3 protein is CASSATGPQETQYF. The DNA for the CDR3 is TGTGCCAGCAGCGCTACGGGACCTCAAGAGACCCAGTACTTC.

This clone was observed many times. The chain recombines TRBV6-6 with TRBJ1-1; D is undetermined. The CDR3 is 15 amino acids. Trimming stripped 0 bases from V and 5 bases from J, with 13 bases between. Germline loops: CDR1 MNHNY, CDR2 SVGAGI (reference sequence). This CDR3 reads CASSYSLLLGTEAFF. The DNA of the CDR3 is TGTGCCAGCAGTTACTCCCTCCTACTAGGGACTGAAGCTTTCTTT.

This clone has ten or more counts. This rearrangement joins TRBV9 to TRBJ2-7; no clear D gene. This CDR3 is built from 14 residues. V was shortened by 0 bases and J by 2 bases, with 9 bases between the two germline ends. Germline loops: CDR1 SGDLS, CDR2 YYNGEE. In DNA, the CDR3 is TGTGCCAGCAGCGTAGAGGTGCAACCCTACGAGCAGTACTTC. It encodes CASSVEVQPYEQYF.

The rearrangement joins TRBV28 to TRBJ1-5, with 8 positions matching TRBD1. Germline CDR1 is MDHEN and CDR2 is SYDVKM. V lost 6 bases, J lost 8 bases, and 12 bases stayed unmatched. The CDR3 spans 15 residues. CDR3 nucleotide sequence: TGTGCCAGCAGACCCCCGGACAGGGCCTGGGAGCCCCAGCATTTT. Translation gives CASRPPDRAWEPQHF.

This clone was picked up a small number of times. This chain uses TRBV6-1 with TRBJ2-3; perhaps TRBD1 as D (6 bases). The CDR3 is 13 residues long. V lost 2 bases, J lost 13 bases, and 16 bases lay in between. Per germline, CDR1 MNHNS and CDR2 SASEGT. CDR3 bases: TGTGCCAGCAGTGAAAATATGGGACATGGGGAGTATTTT. It is translated as CASSENMGHGEYF.